The clone carrying this T cell receptor (beta chain) has ten or more counts. Its specificity is not known. Over 18 months, lack of ophthalmopathy progression marked Graves' hyperthyroidism as stable. Aged 18 to 65, the patients had hyperthyroidism that was newly diagnosed and had lasted under 2 months. Diagnostic decisions used clinical symptoms, serum thyroxine and TRAb, thyroid ultrasound and orbital computed tomography. Amplification targeted TCR beta CDR3 regions from RNA transcripts. The HTBI primer set served for first-round RT-PCR of the TCR CDR3. MiXCR was run by TCRdb on the multiplex PCR reads, yielding one entry per CDR3 protein. The table shows approximately 400,000 distinct CDR3 sequences, with roughly 13% occurring only once. The data belong to a study of T cells in Graves' hyperthyroidism and ophthalmopathy. Study-level points and caveats: The model made its ophthalmopathy prediction, and onset followed a median approximately six months later.

The V end lost 5 bases, the J end lost 3 bases, and 12 bases lay between the germline ends. Germline V gives CDR1 KGHDR, CDR2 SFDVKD. The CDR3 has 15 amino acids. Sequencing was performed on blood. This sequence joins TRBV24-1 and TRBJ1-4; a possible D gene is TRBD1 (5 bases). This TCR derives from a woman aged 55 to 70 with Graves' hyperthyroidism. In DNA form, the CDR3 reads TGTGCCACCAGTGCATCGGGGGGTTCTAATGAAAAACTGTTTTTT. Its translation: CATSASGGSNEKLFF.